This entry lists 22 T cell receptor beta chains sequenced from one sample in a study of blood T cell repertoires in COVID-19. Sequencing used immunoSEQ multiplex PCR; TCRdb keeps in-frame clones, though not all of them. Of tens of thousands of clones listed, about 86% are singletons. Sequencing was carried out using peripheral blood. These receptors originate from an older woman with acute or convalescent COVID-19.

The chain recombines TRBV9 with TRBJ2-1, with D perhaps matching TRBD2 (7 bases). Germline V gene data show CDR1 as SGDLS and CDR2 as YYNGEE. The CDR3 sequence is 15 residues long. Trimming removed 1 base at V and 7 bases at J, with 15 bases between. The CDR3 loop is CASSVYVGGRNEQFF. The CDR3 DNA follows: TGTGCCAGCAGCGTATATGTCGGGGGGCGGAATGAGCAGTTCTTC.

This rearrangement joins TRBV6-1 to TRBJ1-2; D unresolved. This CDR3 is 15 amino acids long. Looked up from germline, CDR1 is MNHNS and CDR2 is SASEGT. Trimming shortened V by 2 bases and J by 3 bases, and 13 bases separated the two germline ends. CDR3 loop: CASSERRRSHYGYTF. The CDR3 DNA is TGTGCCAGCAGTGAACGGCGGAGGTCTCACTATGGCTACACCTTC.

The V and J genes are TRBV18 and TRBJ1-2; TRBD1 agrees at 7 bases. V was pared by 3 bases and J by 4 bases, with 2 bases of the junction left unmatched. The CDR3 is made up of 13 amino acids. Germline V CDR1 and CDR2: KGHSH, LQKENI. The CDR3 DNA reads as TGTGCCAGCTCACCGGACAGGACCTATGGCTACACCTTC. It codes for CASSPDRTYGYTF.

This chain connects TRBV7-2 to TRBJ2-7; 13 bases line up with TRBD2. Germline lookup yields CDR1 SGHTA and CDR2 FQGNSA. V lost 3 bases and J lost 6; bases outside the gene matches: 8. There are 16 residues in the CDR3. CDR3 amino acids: CASSLAPGTSGTEQYF. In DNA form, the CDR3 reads TGTGCCAGCAGCTTGGCACCCGGGACTAGCGGGACCGAGCAGTACTTC.

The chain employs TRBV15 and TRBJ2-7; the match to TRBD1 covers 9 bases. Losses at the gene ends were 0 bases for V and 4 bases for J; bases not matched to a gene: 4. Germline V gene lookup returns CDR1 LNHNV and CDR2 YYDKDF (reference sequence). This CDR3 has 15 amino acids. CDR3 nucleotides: TGTGCCACCAGCAGAGAGGGACAGGGTAGTTACGAGCAGTACTTC. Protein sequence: CATSREGQGSYEQYF.

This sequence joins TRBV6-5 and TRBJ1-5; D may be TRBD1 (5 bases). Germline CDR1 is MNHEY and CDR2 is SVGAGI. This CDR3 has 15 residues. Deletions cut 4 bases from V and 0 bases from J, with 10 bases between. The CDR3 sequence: CASSFDSPSNQPQHF. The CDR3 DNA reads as TGTGCCAGCAGTTTCGACAGCCCTAGCAATCAGCCCCAGCATTTT.

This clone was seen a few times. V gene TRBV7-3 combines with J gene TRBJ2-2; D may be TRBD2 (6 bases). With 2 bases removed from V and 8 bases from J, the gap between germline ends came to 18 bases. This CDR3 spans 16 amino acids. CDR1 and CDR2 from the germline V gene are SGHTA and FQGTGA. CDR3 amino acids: CASSLGAGLVSGELFF. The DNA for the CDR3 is TGTGCCAGCAGCTTAGGTGCGGGACTCGTCAGTGGGGAGCTGTTTTTT.

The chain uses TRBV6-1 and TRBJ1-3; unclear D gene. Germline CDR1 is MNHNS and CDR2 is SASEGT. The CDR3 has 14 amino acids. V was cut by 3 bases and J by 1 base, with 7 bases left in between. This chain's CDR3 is CASSEGASGNTIYF. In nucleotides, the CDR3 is TGTGCCAGCAGTGAGGGAGCTTCTGGAAACACCATATATTTT.

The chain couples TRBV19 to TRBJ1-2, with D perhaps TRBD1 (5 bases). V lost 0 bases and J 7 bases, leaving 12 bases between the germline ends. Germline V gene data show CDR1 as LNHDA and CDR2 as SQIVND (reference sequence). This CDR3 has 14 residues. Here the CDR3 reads CASSIEGRATGYTF. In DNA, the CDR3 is TGTGCCAGTAGTATAGAGGGCAGGGCAACTGGCTACACCTTC.

CDR3 protein: CASSPRRYTGELFF. In DNA, the CDR3 is TGTGCCAGCAGCCCCCGCAGGTACACCGGGGAGCTGTTTTTT. The chain joins TRBV6-5 to TRBJ2-2; D is undetermined. Trimming pared 6 bases from V and 3 bases from J, leaving 11 bases between. Germline-derived CDR1 and CDR2 are MNHEY and SVGAGI. This CDR3 region has 14 residues.

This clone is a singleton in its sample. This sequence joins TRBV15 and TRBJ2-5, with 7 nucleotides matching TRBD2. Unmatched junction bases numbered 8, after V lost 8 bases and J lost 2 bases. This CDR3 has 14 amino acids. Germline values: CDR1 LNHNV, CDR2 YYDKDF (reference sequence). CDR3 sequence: CATERGGGQETQYF. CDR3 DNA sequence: TGTGCCACCGAGCGGGGAGGTGGGCAAGAGACCCAGTACTTC.

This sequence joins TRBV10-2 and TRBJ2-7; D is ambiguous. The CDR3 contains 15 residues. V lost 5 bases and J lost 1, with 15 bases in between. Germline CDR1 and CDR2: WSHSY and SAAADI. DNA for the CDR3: TGCGCCAGCAGTCTTAGACCGACATGGTCCTACGAGCAGTACTTC. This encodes CASSLRPTWSYEQYF.

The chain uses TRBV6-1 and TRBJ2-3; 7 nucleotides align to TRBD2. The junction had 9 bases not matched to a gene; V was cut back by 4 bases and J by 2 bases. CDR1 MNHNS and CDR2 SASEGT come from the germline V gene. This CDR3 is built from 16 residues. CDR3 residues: CASSVGGGLNTDTQYF. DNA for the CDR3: TGTGCCAGCAGTGTTGGCGGGGGACTAAACACAGATACGCAGTATTTT.

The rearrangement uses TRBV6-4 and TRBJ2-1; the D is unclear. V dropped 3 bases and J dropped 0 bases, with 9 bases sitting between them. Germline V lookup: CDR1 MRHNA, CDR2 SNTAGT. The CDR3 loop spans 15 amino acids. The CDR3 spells CASSENGDSYNEQFF. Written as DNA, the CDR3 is TGTGCCAGCAGTGAGAACGGTGACTCCTACAATGAGCAGTTCTTC.

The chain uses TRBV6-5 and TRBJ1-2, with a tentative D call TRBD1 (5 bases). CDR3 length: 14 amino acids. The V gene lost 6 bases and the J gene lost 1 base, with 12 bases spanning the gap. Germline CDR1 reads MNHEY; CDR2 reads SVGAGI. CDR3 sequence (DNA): TGTGCCAGCAGCCCCATAGACAGTAACTATGGCTACACCTTC. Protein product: CASSPIDSNYGYTF.

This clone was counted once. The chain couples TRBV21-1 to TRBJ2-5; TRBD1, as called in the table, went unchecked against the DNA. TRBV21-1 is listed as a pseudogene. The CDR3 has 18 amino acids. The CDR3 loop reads CASSKAISRDRGQETQYF. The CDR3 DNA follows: TGTGCCAGCAGCAAAGCTATAAGCCGGGACAGGGGGCAAGAGACCCAGTACTTC.

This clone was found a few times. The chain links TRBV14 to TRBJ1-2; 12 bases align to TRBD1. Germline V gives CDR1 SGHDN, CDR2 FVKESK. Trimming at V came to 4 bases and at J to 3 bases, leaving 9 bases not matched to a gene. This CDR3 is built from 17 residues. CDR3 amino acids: CASSPGQGAITYYGYTF. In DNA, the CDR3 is TGTGCCAGCAGCCCGGGACAGGGGGCCATAACCTACTATGGCTACACCTTC.

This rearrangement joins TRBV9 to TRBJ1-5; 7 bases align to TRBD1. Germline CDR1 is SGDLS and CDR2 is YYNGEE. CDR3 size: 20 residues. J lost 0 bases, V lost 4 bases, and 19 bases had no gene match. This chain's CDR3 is CASSLRTGVVFLISNQPQHF. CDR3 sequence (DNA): TGTGCCAGCAGCCTGCGAACAGGGGTCGTCTTTCTAATTAGCAATCAGCCCCAGCATTTT.

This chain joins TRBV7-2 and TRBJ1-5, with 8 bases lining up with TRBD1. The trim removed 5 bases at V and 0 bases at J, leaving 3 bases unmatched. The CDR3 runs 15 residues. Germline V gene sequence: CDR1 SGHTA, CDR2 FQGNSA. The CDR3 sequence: CASSLDRASNQPQHF. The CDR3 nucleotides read TGTGCCAGCAGCCTGGACAGGGCTAGCAATCAGCCCCAGCATTTT. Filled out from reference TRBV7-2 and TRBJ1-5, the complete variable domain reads GAGVSQSPSNKVTEKGKDVELRCDPISGHTALYWYRQSLGQGLEFLIYFQGNSAPDKSGLPSDRFSAERTGGSVSTLTIQRTQQEDSAVYLCASSLDRASNQPQHFGDGTRLSIL.

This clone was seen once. Written as DNA, the CDR3 is TGTGCCAGCAGTCTGGACAGCACGAGTGACTATGGCTACACCTTC. Its translation is CASSLDSTSDYGYTF. The rearrangement uses TRBV27 and TRBJ1-2; D possibly corresponds to TRBD1 (6 bases). The length of the CDR3 is 15 residues. Trimming removed 5 bases at V and 3 bases at J, with 16 bases between. CDR1 is MNHEY, CDR2 SMNVEV, per germline (reference sequence).

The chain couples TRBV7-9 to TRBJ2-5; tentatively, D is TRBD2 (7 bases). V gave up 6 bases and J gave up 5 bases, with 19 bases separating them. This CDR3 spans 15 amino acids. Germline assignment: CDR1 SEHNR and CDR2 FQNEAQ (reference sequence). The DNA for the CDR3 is TGTGCCAGCAGTCACCGAATGGGGGGGGCGGAGACCCAGTACTTC. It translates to CASSHRMGGAETQYF. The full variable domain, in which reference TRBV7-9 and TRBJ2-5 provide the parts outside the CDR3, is DTGVSQNPRHKITKRGQNVTFRCDPISEHNRLYWYRQTLGQGPEFLTYFQNEAQLEKSRLLSDRFSAERPKGSFSTLEIQRTEQGDSAMYLCASSHRMGGAETQYFGPGTRLLVL.

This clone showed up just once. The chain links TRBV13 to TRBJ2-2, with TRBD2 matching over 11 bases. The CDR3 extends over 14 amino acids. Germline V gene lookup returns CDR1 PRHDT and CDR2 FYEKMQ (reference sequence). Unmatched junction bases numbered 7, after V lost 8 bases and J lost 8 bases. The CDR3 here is CASRSGGAQGELFF. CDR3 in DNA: TGTGCCAGCCGTAGCGGGGGGGCCCAGGGGGAGCTGTTTTTT.